The rows below give T cell receptor beta chains drawn from one sample of a study of technical replicates of blood from a few donors. Assay: immunoSEQ multiplex PCR; the TCRdb copy retains only in-frame clones and omits some. This table holds just over 95,000 clones, 95% found once. Material for sequencing was T cells isolated from PBMCs. The receptors come from a human donor in good health. The CDR3 runs from the conserved cysteine through the conserved F or W. Each record gives: J gene, V gene, CDR3 protein.

J gene: TRBJ1-4; V gene: TRBV19; CDR3 protein: CAAVGVNRGSEKLFF
J gene: TRBJ2-3; V gene: TRBV11-2; CDR3 protein: CASSLPSAGPIDTQYF
J gene: TRBJ1-1; V gene: TRBV30; CDR3 protein: CAWRIGRGDEAFF
J gene: TRBJ1-3; V gene: TRBV5-1; CDR3 protein: CASSPGTGWQEAGNTIYF
J gene: TRBJ2-7; V gene: TRBV4-1; CDR3 protein: CASSGVRGGVNEQYF
J gene: TRBJ2-5; V gene: TRBV11-2; CDR3 protein: CASSFFRSRRGETQYF
J gene: TRBJ2-1; V gene: TRBV9; CDR3 protein: CASSVAGTGTYEQFF
J gene: TRBJ2-2; V gene: TRBV2; CDR3 protein: CASSRDRADSGELFF
J gene: TRBJ1-2; V gene: TRBV7-9; CDR3 protein: CASSLGGGRNYGYTF
J gene: TRBJ1-1; V gene: TRBV10-3; CDR3 protein: CATGETSGAFF
J gene: TRBJ2-7; V gene: TRBV9; CDR3 protein: CASSVEGEGEQYF
J gene: TRBJ2-7; V gene: TRBV27; CDR3 protein: CASSPTRGGVWYEQYF
J gene: TRBJ2-3; V gene: TRBV10-3; CDR3 protein: CAIMIGTGATDTQYF
J gene: TRBJ1-6; V gene: TRBV6-5; CDR3 protein: CASRERGLSPLHF
J gene: TRBJ2-7; V gene: TRBV5-4; CDR3 protein: CASSPVGTDSYEQYF
J gene: TRBJ2-1; V gene: TRBV7-9; CDR3 protein: CASSLAGPHNEQFF
J gene: TRBJ2-6; V gene: TRBV6-1; CDR3 protein: CASSAPAGGLSGANVLTF
J gene: TRBJ2-3; V gene: TRBV9; CDR3 protein: CASSPSGGSTDTQYF
J gene: TRBJ2-1; V gene: TRBV2; CDR3 protein: CASSEFRDYLFF
J gene: TRBJ1-2; V gene: TRBV25-1; CDR3 protein: CASSELWSGEGYTF
J gene: TRBJ1-2; V gene: TRBV11-3; CDR3 protein: CASSPDRDGGYTF
J gene: TRBJ1-1; V gene: TRBV5-1; CDR3 protein: CASSPQTLTGGRTEAFF
J gene: TRBJ1-1; V gene: TRBV9; CDR3 protein: CASSVAHRGGSLTEAFF
J gene: TRBJ2-1; V gene: TRBV29-1; CDR3 protein: CSVVAGAILNEQFF
J gene: TRBJ2-5; V gene: TRBV6-5; CDR3 protein: CASRGLAGGETQYF
J gene: TRBJ1-5; V gene: TRBV15; CDR3 protein: CATGTPDQPQHF
J gene: TRBJ1-1; V gene: TRBV28; CDR3 protein: CASSHPTRDLTVRAFF
J gene: TRBJ2-7; V gene: TRBV11-3; CDR3 protein: CASIQAGTGDGEQYF
J gene: TRBJ2-7; V gene: TRBV5-1; CDR3 protein: CASRKKGGSHEQYF
J gene: TRBJ1-1; V gene: TRBV6-6; CDR3 protein: CASSEPGQKNTEAFF
J gene: TRBJ2-7; V gene: TRBV5-1; CDR3 protein: CASSPPLPLEREGNEQYF
J gene: TRBJ2-7; V gene: TRBV6-1; CDR3 protein: CASSELDRGHREQYF
J gene: TRBJ2-7; V gene: TRBV28; CDR3 protein: CASSLPRGQGWYEQYF
J gene: TRBJ1-4; V gene: TRBV7-9; CDR3 protein: CASSIRFRGSNEKLFF
J gene: TRBJ2-5; V gene: TRBV5-4; CDR3 protein: CASSLVASGGAGETQYF
J gene: TRBJ1-1; V gene: TRBV4-1; CDR3 protein: CASSHTQGNRNTEAFF
J gene: TRBJ2-2; V gene: TRBV9; CDR3 protein: CASSARTGGRTGELFF
J gene: TRBJ1-2; V gene: TRBV6-5; CDR3 protein: CASSHPGGDGYTF
J gene: TRBJ2-7; V gene: TRBV4-1; CDR3 protein: CASSHNRGAYEQYF
J gene: TRBJ2-5; V gene: TRBV15; CDR3 protein: CATSRDSETQYF
J gene: TRBJ2-7; V gene: TRBV5-1; CDR3 protein: CASSWGTGTTYEQYF
J gene: TRBJ1-2; V gene: TRBV4-2; CDR3 protein: CASSQDDLGQAYGYTF
J gene: TRBJ2-7; V gene: TRBV2; CDR3 protein: CASNGGEVYEQYF